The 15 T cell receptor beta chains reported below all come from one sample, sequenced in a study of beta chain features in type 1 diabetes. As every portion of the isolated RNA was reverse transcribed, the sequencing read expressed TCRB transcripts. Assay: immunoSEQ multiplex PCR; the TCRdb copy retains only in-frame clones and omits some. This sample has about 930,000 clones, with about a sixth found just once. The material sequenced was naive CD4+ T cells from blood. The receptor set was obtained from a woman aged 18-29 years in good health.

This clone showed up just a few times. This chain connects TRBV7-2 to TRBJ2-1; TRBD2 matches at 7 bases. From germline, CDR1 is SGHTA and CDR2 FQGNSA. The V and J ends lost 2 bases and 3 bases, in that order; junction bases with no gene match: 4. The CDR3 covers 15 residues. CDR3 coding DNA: TGTGCCAGCAGCTTAATTGGCGGGAGCTACAATGAGCAGTTCTTC. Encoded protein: CASSLIGGSYNEQFF.

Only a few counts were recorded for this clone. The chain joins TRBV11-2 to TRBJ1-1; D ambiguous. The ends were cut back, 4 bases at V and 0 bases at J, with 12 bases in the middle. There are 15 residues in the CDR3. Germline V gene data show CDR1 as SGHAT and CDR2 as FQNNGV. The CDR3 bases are TGTGCCAGCAGCTGGGCAGCAAATATGAACACTGAAGCTTTCTTT. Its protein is CASSWAANMNTEAFF.

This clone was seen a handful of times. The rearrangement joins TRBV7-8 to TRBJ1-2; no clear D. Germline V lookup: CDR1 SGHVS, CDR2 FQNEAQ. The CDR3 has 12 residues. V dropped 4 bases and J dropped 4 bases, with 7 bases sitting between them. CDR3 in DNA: TGTGCCAGCAGCTCTACAGTCTATGGCTACACCTTC. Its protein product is CASSSTVYGYTF.

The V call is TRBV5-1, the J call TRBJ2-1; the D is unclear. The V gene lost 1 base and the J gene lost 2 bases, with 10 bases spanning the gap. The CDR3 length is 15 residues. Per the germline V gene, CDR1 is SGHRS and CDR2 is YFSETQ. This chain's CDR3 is CASSLFGLPYNEQFF. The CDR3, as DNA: TGCGCCAGCAGCTTGTTTGGTTTGCCCTACAATGAGCAGTTCTTC.

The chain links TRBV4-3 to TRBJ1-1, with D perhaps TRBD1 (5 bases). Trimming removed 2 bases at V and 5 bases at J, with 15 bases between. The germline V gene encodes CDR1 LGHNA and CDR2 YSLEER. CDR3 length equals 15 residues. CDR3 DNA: TGCGCCAGCAGCCAAAAATACGGGGGTAATACTGAAGCTTTCTTT. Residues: CASSQKYGGNTEAFF.

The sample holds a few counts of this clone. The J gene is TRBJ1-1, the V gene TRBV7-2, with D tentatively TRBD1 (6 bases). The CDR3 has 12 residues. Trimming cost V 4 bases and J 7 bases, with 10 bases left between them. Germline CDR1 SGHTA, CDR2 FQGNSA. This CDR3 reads CASSSGGFEAFF. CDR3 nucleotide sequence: TGTGCCAGCAGCTCGGGGGGCTTTGAAGCTTTCTTT.

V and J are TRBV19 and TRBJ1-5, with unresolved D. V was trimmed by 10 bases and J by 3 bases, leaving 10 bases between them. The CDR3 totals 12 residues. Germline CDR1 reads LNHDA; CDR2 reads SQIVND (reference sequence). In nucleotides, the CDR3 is TGTGCCACCCAACCCCCCAATCAGCCCCAGCATTTT. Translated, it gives CATQPPNQPQHF.

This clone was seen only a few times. The CDR3 region is CASSLTPVGGWADTQYF. The CDR3 DNA is TGTGCCAGCAGCTTAACCCCAGTGGGGGGTTGGGCAGATACGCAGTATTTT. The V gene is TRBV7-3, the J gene TRBJ2-3; TRBD2 is a possible D gene (6 bases). The CDR3 is 17 amino acids. The germline V gene encodes CDR1 SGHTA and CDR2 FQGTGA. The ends were cut back, 0 bases at V and 4 bases at J, with 17 bases in the middle.

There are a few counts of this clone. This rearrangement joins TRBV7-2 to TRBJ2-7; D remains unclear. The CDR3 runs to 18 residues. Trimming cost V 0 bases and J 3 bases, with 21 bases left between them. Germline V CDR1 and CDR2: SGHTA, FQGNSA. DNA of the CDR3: TGTGCCAGCAGCTTAGCAAACAGCCGGGTCAAAAACAACTACGAGCAGTACTTC. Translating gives CASSLANSRVKNNYEQYF.

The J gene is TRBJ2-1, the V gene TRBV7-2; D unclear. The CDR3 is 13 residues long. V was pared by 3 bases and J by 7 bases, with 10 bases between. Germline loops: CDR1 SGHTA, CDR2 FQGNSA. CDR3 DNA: TGTGCCAGCAGCTTGTATTCGGTGAATGAGCAGTTCTTC. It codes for CASSLYSVNEQFF.

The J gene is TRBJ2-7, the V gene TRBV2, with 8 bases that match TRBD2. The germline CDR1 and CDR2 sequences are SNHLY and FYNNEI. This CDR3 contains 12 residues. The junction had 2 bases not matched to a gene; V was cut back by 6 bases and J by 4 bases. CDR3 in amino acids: CASRGLGYEQYF. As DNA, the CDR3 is TGTGCCAGCAGGGGACTAGGTTACGAGCAGTACTTC.

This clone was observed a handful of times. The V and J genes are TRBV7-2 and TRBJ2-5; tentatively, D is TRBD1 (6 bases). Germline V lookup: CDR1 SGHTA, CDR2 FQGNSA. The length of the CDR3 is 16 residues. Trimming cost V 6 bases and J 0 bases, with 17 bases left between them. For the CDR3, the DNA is TGTGCCAGCAGAAGGGGGATGATCCGGGACCAAGAGACCCAGTACTTC. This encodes CASRRGMIRDQETQYF.

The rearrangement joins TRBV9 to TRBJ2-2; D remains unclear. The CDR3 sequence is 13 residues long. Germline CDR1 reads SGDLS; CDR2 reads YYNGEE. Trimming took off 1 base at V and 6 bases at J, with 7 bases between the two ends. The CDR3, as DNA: TGTGCCAGCAGCGTACTTGAAGCCGGGGAGCTGTTTTTT. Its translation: CASSVLEAGELFF.

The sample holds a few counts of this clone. DNA of the CDR3: TGTGCCAGCAGCACTTATTATTCCGGGACAGAGCAGTACTTC. It codes for CASSTYYSGTEQYF. The rearrangement joins TRBV21-1 to TRBJ2-7; the table calls TRBD1, which could not be checked here. TRBV21-1 is noted as a pseudogene. This CDR3 is built from 14 residues.

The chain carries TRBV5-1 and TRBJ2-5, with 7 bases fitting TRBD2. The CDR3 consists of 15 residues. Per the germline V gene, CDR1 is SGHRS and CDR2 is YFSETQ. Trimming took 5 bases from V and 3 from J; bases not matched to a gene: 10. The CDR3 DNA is TGCGCCAGCAGAGGGTCCGGGACTACCAAAGAGACCCAGTACTTC. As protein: CASRGSGTTKETQYF.